This TCR beta chain was recorded in a study of OX40 agonist ivuxolimab in advanced cancers. The V end was cut by 4 bases, the J end by 3 bases, with 13 bases between. This CDR3 is 14 amino acids long. CDR1 MDHEN and CDR2 SYDVKM come from the germline V gene. Clones were read by immunoSEQ multiplex PCR, and TCRdb kept only the in-frame ones, dropping some. The table records 100,000 or so clones, approximately 85% of them present only once. This clone was observed a single time. This chain links TRBV28 with TRBJ2-7; D not resolved. This receptor was obtained from an adult with an advanced solid tumor such as melanoma, head and neck, liver or kidney cancer. This specimen was CD4+ or CD8+ T cells sorted from blood, taken in a trial of the OX40 agonist ivuxolimab. For the CDR3, the DNA is TGTGCCAGCAGTTCCCCAATTGGTGGCTACGAGCAGTACTTC. As protein: CASSSPIGGYEQYF.